This TCR beta chain was profiled in a study of T cells of healthy individuals. J lost 4 bases, V lost 4 bases, and 4 bases had no gene match. The CDR3 sequence is 15 residues long. Germline lookup yields CDR1 SGHRS and CDR2 YFSETQ. TCRdb ran MiXCR on the 5' RACE reads and lists one entry per CDR3 protein. Counted here are more than 85,000 distinct CDR3 sequences, 15% to 20% occurring once; the ten biggest clones make up around 6.4%. The chain is built from TRBV5-1 and TRBJ2-2, with 10 bases identical to TRBD1. This clonotype originated in a human donor in good health. In DNA, the CDR3 is TGCGCCAGCAGCAGGGACAGGGGCTTCACCGGGGAGCTGTTTTTT. This encodes CASSRDRGFTGELFF.